This T cell receptor beta chain was found in a study of beta chain features in type 1 diabetes. General study findings and limits: Junctions at VDJ sites from type 1 diabetes patients had fewer insertions and more deletions.

Notes on this clone: Antigen specificity is unknown.

The sequenced template was cDNA made from the entire isolated RNA. Sequencing was performed with immunoSEQ multiplex PCR; in TCRdb, only in-frame clones are kept and a portion is missing. The data contain 430,000 or so clones, approximately 10% of them seen just once; the ten biggest clones take up more than 0.045%. It was via CD45RO/CCR7/CD25/CD127/CD95/CD27 that CD4+ naive, central memory, regulatory and stem cell-like memory cells were sorted. Populations isolated by sorting all had purity greater than 95%. The germline V and J ends were trimmed by 5 bases and 4 bases, with 11 bases remaining between them. The germline V gene encodes CDR1 SGHTA and CDR2 FQGNSA. The length of the CDR3 is 13 residues.

Sequenced input: naive CD4+ T cells from blood. This TCR came from a woman under 30 in good health. The rearrangement joins TRBV7-2 to TRBJ1-2; TRBD1 is a possible D gene (5 bases). For the CDR3, the DNA is TGTGCCAGCAGCAACGGGGGATCCTATGGCTACACCTTC. Its translation: CASSNGGSYGYTF. Based on the CDR3 plus reference TRBV7-2 and TRBJ1-2, the full variable domain is GAGVSQSPSNKVTEKGKDVELRCDPISGHTALYWYRQSLGQGLEFLIYFQGNSAPDKSGLPSDRFSAERTGGSVSTLTIQRTQQEDSAVYLCASSNGGSYGYTFGSGTRLTVV.